The 8 T cell receptor beta chains below all came from one sample that was sequenced in a study of CD8 T cells in Susac syndrome. Reverse transcription used about 0.45 to 1 ug RNA and random hexamers. Via MiXCR, TCRdb re-called the immunoSEQ multiplex PCR reads, giving one row per CDR3 protein. The data show 100,000 to 150,000 distinct CDR3 sequences, 90% to 95% seen once. The sequenced sample was CD4+ T cells from PBMCs. All receptors come from a human donor in good health.

The V and J genes are TRBV5-1 and TRBJ2-1, with D perhaps matching TRBD1 or TRBD2 (5 bases each). CDR1 and CDR2 from the germline V gene are SGHRS and YFSETQ. V lost 1 base, J lost 5 bases, and 25 bases lay in between. The CDR3 has 19 residues. The CDR3 region has the DNA TGCGCCAGCAGCTTGCCGGGTGGGCTGAGACCGGGACCAGACAATGAGCAGTTCTTC. This gives the protein CASSLPGGLRPGPDNEQFF. The full variable domain, in which reference TRBV5-1 and TRBJ2-1 provide the parts outside the CDR3, is KAGVTQTPRYLIKTRGQQVTLSCSPISGHRSVSWYQQTPGQGLQFLFEYFSETQRNKGNFPGRFSGRQFSNSRSEMNVSTLELGDSALYLCASSLPGGLRPGPDNEQFFGPGTRLTVL.

This clonotype was seen only once. This sequence joins TRBV6-6 and TRBJ2-1; 10 bases match TRBD2. The germline V gene encodes CDR1 MNHNY and CDR2 SVGAGI (reference sequence). The trim removed 5 bases at V and 7 bases at J, leaving 8 bases unmatched. CDR3 size: 15 residues. In DNA form, the CDR3 reads TGTGCCAGCAGTCACAAAAGGACTAGCGGAAATGAGCAGTTCTTC. Protein: CASSHKRTSGNEQFF.

The rearrangement joins TRBV29-1 to TRBJ1-1; D unresolved. The germline V gene encodes CDR1 SQVTM and CDR2 ANQGSEA. V was trimmed by 7 bases and J by 0 bases, leaving 12 bases between them. The CDR3 contains 13 residues. CDR3 loop: CSATVTLNTEAFF. As DNA, the CDR3 is TGCAGCGCCACCGTAACTTTGAACACTGAAGCTTTCTTT.

The rearrangement uses TRBV19 and TRBJ2-6; tentatively, D is TRBD1 (6 bases). V lost 10 bases and J 1 base, leaving 17 bases between the germline ends. CDR1 LNHDA and CDR2 SQIVND come from the germline V gene (reference sequence). The CDR3 extends over 16 amino acids. CDR3 sequence reads: CATSGAKISGANVLTF. The CDR3 DNA reads as TGTGCCACCTCAGGGGCGAAGATTTCTGGGGCCAACGTCCTGACTTTC. The whole variable domain, remainder taken from reference TRBV19 and TRBJ2-6, is DGGITQSPKYLFRKEGQNVTLSCEQNLNHDAMYWYRQDPGQGLRLIYYSQIVNDFQKGDIAEGYSVSREKKESFPLTVTSAQKNPTAFYLCATSGAKISGANVLTFGAGSRLTVL.

This clonotype was picked up one time. As DNA, the CDR3 is TGCAGCGTTACTTCCCCCCAAGAGACCCAGTACTTC. Translation gives CSVTSPQETQYF. The chain uses TRBV29-1 and TRBJ2-5; no definite D call. V gave up 5 bases and J gave up 1 base, with 8 bases separating them. This CDR3 comprises 12 residues. The germline CDR1 and CDR2 sequences are SQVTM and ANQGSEA.

The CDR3 DNA sequence: TGTGCCAGCAGTTTAGCACTTAGCAATCAGCCCCAGCATTTT. Protein: CASSLALSNQPQHF. This chain links TRBV12-3 or TRBV12-4 with TRBJ1-5; D unclear. With 0 bases removed from V and 0 bases from J, the gap between germline ends came to 3 bases. The CDR3 spans 14 residues.

V usage is TRBV3-1 and J usage is TRBJ2-5; D may be TRBD2 (5 bases). The V gene's germline CDR1 is LGHDT and CDR2 YNNKEL (reference sequence). V dropped 3 bases and J dropped 1 base, with 9 bases sitting between them. This CDR3 comprises 14 residues. CDR3 in DNA: TGTGCCAGCAGCCATAGCGATCTCCAAGAGACCCAGTACTTC. This gives the protein CASSHSDLQETQYF.

The V call is TRBV29-1, the J call TRBJ2-1, with unresolved D. Trimming took 4 bases from V and 0 from J, leaving 7 bases between them. The CDR3 is 13 residues long. Germline V gene sequence: CDR1 SQVTM, CDR2 ANQGSEA. CDR3 amino acids: CSVVTFSYNEQFF. CDR3 in DNA: TGCAGCGTTGTGACTTTCTCCTACAATGAGCAGTTCTTC.